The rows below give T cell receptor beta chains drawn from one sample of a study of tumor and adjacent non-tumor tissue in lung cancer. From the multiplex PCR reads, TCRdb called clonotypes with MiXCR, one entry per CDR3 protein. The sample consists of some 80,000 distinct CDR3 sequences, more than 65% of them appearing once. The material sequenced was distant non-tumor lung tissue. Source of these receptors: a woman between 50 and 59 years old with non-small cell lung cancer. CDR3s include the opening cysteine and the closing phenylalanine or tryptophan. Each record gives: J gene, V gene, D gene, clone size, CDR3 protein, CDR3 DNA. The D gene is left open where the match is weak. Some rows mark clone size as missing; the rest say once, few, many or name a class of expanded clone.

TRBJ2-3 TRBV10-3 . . CAISEASPCTDTQYF TGTGCCATCAGTGAGGCTAGTCCTTGCACAGATACGCAGTATTTT
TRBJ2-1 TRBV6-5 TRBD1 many CASSYSDRIYNEQFF TGTGCCAGCAGTTATTCGGACAGGATTTACAATGAGCAGTTCTTC
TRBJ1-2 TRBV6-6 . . CASSYFAGTNGYTF TGTGCCAGCAGTTACTTCGCAGGGACTAATGGCTACACCTTC
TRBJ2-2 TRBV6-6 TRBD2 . CTSRESGRALSGELFF TGTACCAGTAGGGAAAGCGGGAGGGCTTTGTCCGGGGAGCTGTTTTTT
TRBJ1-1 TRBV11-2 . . CASSLEPGANIEVFF TGTGCCAGCAGCTTAGAGCCGGGGGCGAACATTGAAGTCTTCTTT
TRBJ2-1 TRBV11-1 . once CASSPYGASGIGEQFF TGTGCTAGCAGCCCATACGGGGCTAGTGGGATTGGTGAGCAGTTCTTC
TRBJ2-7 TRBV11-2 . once CASSLTDTDCGQYF TGTGCCAGCAGCCTGACGGACACTGACTGCGGGCAGTACTTC
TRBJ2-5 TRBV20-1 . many CSPGQEQETQYF TGCAGCCCCGGGCAAGAGCAAGAGACCCAGTACTTC
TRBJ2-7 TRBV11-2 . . CANSFNVHEQYF TGTGCCAACAGCTTTAATGTCCACGAGCAGTACTTC
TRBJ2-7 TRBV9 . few CASSVWAENDEQYF TGTGCCAGCAGCGTATGGGCTGAAAACGACGAGCAGTACTTC
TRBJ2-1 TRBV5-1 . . CASNHGGTAMGEQFF TGCGCCAGCAACCATGGCGGGACGGCGATGGGTGAGCAGTTCTTC
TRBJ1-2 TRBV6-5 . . CVSKTGTGGYAF TGTGTCAGCAAAACAGGGACGGGAGGCTACGCCTTC
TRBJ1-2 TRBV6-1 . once CANTPSTGYGYTF TGTGCCAACACCCCTTCGACGGGCTATGGGTACACCTTC